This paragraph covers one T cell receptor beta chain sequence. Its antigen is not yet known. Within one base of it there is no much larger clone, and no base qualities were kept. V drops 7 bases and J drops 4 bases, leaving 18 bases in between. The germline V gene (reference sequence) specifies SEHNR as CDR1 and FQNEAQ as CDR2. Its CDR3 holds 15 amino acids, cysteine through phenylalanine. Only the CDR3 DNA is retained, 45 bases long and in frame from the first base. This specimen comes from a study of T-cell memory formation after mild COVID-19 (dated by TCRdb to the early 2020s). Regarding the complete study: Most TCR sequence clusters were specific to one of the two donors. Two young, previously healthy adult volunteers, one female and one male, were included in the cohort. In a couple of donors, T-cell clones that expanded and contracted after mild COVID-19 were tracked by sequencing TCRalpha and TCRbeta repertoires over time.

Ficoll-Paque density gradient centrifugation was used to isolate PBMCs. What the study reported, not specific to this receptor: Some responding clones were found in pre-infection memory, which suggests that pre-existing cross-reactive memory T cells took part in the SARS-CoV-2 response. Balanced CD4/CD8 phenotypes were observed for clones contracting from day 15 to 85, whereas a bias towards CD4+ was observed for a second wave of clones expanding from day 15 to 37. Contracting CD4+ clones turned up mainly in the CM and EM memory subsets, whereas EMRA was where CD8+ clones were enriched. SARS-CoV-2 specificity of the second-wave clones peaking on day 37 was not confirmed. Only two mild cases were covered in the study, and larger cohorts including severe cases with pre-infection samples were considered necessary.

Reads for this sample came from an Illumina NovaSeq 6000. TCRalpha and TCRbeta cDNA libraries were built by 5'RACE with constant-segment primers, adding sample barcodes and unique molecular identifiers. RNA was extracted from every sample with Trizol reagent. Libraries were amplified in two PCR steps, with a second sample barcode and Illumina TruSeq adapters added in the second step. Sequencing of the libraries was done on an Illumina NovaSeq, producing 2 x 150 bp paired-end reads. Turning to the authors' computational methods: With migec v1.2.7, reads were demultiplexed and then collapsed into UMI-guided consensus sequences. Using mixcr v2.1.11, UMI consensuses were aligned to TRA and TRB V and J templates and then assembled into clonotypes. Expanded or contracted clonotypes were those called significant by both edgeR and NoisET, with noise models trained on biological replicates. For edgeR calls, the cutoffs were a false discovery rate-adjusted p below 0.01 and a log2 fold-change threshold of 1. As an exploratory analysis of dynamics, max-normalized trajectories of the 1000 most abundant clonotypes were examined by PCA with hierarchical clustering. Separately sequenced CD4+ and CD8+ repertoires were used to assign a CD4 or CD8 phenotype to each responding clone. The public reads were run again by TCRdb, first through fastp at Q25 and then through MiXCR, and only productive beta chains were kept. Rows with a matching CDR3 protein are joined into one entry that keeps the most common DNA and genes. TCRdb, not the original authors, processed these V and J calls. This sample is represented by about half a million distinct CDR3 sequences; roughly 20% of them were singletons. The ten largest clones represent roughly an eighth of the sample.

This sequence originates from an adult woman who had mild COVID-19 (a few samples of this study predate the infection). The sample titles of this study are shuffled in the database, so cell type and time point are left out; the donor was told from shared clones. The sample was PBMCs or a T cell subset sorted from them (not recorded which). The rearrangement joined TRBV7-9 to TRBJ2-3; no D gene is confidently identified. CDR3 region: CASTPQDGGADTQYF. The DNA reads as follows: TGTGCCAGCACCCCACAAGATGGTGGAGCAGATACGCAGTATTTT.